The clone carrying this T cell receptor beta chain has at least ten counts. Its target is unknown. The data were taken from a study of CD8 T cells in ankylosing spondylitis. Germline V gives CDR1 DFQATT, CDR2 SNEGSKA (reference sequence). The length of the CDR3 is 13 residues. Quantitative 5'-RACE with molecular barcodes generated TCR beta libraries. Each CDR3 protein is one row after TCRdb ran MiXCR on the 5' RACE reads. The sample lists around 890,000 distinct CDR3 sequences; around 11% were seen once. Study results and caveats: Several highly homologous variants formed a TCR beta motif that appeared characteristic of ankylosing spondylitis blood. Reportedly, significant enrichment of disease-linked clones occurred in matched ankylosing spondylitis synovial fluid. Reports of some motif variants in reactive arthritis synovial fluid and blood predate this one.

Sequencing was done on a sample of blood, either unsorted or a sorted T cell fraction (not recorded which). This chain connects TRBV20-1 to TRBJ2-7; TRBD1 is a possible D gene (6 bases). This receptor was obtained from a male donor with ankylosing spondylitis. The CDR3 loop reads CSLTRGPSYEQYF. For the CDR3, the DNA is TGCAGCCTTACCAGGGGACCCTCCTACGAGCAGTACTTC.